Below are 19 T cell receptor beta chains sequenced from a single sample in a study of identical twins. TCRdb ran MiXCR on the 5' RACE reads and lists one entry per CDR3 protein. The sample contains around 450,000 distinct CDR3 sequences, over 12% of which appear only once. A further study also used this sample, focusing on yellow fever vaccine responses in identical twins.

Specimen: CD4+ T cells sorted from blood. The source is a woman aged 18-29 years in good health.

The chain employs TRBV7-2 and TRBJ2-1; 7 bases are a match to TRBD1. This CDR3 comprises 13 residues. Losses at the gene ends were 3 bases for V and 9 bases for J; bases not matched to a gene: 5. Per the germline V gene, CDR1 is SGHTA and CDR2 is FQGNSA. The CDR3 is CASSLRGRTEQFF. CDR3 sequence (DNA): TGTGCCAGCAGCTTGAGGGGGCGCACTGAGCAGTTCTTC.

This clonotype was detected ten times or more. CDR3 nucleotides: TGTGCCAGCAGTTACCTAGGTGAGCAGTTCTTC. Its translation: CASSYLGEQFF. The chain carries TRBV6-5 and TRBJ2-1, with no clear D. The CDR3 consists of 11 residues. V was shortened by 2 bases and J by 9 bases, with 5 bases between the two germline ends. Germline CDR1 and CDR2: MNHEY and SVGAGI.

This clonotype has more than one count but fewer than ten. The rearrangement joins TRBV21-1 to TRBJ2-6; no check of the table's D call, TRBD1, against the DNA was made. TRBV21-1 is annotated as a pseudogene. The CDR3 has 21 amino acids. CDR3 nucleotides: TGTGCCAGCAGCAAAGAGGAAGAGGGGGAGACCGGGACATCTGGGGCCAACGTCCTGACTTTC. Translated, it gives CASSKEEEGETGTSGANVLTF.

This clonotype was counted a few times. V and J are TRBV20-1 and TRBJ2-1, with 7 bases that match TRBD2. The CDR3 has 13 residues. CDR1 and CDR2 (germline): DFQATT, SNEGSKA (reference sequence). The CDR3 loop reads CTIPGGAYNEQFF. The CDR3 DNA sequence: TGCACAATCCCGGGGGGTGCCTACAATGAGCAGTTCTTC.

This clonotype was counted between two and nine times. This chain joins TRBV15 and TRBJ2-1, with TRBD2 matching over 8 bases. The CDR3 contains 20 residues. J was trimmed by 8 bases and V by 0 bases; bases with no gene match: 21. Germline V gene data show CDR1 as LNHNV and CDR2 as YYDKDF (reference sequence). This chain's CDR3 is CATSRDLFGGRGAGDDEQFF. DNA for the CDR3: TGTGCCACCAGCAGAGATTTGTTTGGGGGGCGGGGGGCCGGTGACGATGAGCAGTTCTTC. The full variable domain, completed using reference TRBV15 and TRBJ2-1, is DAMVIQNPRYQVTQFGKPVTLSCSQTLNHNVMYWYQQKSSQAPKLLFHYYDKDFNNEADTPDNFQSRRPNTSFCFLDIRSPGLGDTAMYLCATSRDLFGGRGAGDDEQFFGPGTRLTVL.

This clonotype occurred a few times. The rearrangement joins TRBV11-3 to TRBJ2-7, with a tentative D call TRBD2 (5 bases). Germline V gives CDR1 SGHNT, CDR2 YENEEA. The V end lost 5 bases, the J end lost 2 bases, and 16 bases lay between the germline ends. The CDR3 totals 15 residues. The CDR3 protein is CASSPPAGETYEQYF. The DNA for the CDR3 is TGTGCCAGCAGCCCACCCGCCGGGGAAACCTACGAGCAGTACTTC. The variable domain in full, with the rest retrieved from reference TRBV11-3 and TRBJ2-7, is EAGVVQSPRYKIIEKKQPVAFWCNPISGHNTLYWYLQNLGQGPELLIRYENEEAVDDSQLPKDRFSAERLKGVDSTLKIQPAELGDSAVYLCASSPPAGETYEQYFGPGTRLTVT.

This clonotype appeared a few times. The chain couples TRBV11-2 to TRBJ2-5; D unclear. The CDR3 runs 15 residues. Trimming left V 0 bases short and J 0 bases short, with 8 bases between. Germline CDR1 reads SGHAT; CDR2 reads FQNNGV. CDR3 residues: CASSLEGRYQETQYF. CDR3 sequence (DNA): TGTGCCAGCAGCTTAGAGGGCAGGTACCAAGAGACCCAGTACTTC.

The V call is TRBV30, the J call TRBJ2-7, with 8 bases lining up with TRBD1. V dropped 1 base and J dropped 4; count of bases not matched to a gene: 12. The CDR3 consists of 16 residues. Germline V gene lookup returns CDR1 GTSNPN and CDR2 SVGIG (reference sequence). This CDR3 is CAWSATDYGQGYEQYF. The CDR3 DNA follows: TGTGCCTGGAGTGCAACTGACTACGGACAGGGATACGAGCAGTACTTC.

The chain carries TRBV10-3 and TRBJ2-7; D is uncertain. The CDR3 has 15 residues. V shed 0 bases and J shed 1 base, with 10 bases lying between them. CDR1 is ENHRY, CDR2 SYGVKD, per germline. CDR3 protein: CAISESKSPSYEQYF. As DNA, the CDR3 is TGTGCCATCAGTGAGTCGAAGTCCCCATCCTACGAGCAGTACTTC.

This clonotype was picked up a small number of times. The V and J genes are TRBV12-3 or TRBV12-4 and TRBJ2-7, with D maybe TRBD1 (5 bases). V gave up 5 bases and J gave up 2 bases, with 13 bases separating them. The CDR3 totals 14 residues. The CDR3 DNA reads TGTGCCAGCAGTCATGTGACAGCCACCTACGAGCAGTACTTC. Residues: CASSHVTATYEQYF.

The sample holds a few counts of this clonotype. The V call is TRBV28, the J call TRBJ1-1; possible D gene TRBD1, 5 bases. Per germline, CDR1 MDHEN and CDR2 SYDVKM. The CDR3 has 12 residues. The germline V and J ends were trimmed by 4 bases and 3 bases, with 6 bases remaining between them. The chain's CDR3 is CASSWGYTEAFF. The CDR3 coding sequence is TGTGCCAGCAGTTGGGGGTACACTGAAGCTTTCTTT. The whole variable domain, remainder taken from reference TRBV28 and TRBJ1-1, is DVKVTQSSRYLVKRTGEKVFLECVQDMDHENMFWYRQDPGLGLRLIYFSYDVKMKEKGDIPEGYSVSREKKERFSLILESASTNQTSMYLCASSWGYTEAFFGQGTRLTVV.

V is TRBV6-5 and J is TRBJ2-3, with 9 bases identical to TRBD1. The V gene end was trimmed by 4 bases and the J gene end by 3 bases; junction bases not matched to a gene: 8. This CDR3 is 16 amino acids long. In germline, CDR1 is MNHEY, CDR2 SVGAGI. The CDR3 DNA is TGTGCCAGCAGTTTTAACAGGGGGCTGGGGACAGATACGCAGTATTTT. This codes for CASSFNRGLGTDTQYF.

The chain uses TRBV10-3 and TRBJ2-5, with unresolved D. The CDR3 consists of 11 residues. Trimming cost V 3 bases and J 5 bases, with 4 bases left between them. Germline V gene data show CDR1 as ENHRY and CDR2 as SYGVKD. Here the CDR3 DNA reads TGTGCCATCAGTGATACGGAGACCCAGTACTTC. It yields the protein CAISDTETQYF.

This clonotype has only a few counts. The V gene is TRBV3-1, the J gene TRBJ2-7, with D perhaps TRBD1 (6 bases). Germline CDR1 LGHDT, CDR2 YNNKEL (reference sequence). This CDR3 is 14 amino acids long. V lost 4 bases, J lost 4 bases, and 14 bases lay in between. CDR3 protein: CASSLSRQEYEQYF. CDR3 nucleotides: TGTGCCAGCAGCCTCTCCCGACAGGAATACGAGCAGTACTTC.

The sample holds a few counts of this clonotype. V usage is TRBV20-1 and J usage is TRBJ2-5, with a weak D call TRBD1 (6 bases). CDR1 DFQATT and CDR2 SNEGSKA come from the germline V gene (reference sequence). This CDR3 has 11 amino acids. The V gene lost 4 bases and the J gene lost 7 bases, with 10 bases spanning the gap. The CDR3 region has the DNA TGCAGTGCTACACAGGGTTCGACCCAGTACTTC. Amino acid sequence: CSATQGSTQYF.

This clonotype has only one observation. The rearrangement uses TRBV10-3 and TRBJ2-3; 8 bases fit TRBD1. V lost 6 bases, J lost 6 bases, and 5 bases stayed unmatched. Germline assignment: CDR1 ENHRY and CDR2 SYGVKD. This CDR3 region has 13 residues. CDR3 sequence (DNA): TGTGCCATCAGCCCCGACAGGGGTGATACGCAGTATTTT. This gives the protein CAISPDRGDTQYF.

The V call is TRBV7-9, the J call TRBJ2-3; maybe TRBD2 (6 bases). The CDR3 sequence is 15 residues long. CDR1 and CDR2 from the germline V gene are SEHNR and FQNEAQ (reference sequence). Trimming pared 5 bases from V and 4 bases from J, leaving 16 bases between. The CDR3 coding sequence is TGTGCCAGCAGCCCGTGGGGGGTAGGGGCAGATACGCAGTATTTT. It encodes CASSPWGVGADTQYF.

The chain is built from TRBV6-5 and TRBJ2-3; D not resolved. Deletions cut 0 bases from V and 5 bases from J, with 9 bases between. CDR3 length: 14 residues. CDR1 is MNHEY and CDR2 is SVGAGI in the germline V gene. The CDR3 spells CASSYSLSGDTQYF. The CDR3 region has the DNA TGTGCCAGCAGTTACTCCCTTTCGGGAGATACGCAGTATTTT.

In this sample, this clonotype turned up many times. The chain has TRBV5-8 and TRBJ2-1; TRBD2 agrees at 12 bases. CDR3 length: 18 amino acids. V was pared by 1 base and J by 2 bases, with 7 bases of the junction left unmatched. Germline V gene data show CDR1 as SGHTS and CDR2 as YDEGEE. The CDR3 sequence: CASSLMGTSGYTYNEQFF. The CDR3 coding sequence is TGTGCCAGCAGCTTGATGGGGACTAGCGGGTATACCTACAATGAGCAGTTCTTC.